This T cell receptor (beta chain) was identified during a study of beta chain features in type 1 diabetes. Whole-study findings and limits: There were fewer insertions and more deletions at the VDJ junctions of type 1 diabetes patients.

Since all of the isolated RNA was reverse transcribed, expressed TCRB transcripts were what got sequenced. Profiled with immunoSEQ multiplex PCR; TCRdb holds only in-frame clones, not every one. The data hold approximately 470,000 clones, with about 29% observed a single time. V was pared by 6 bases and J by 7 bases, with 11 bases of the junction left unmatched. This CDR3 has 15 amino acids. From germline, CDR1 is MDHEN and CDR2 SYDVKM. Points on this clone: Its target is unknown.

This chain links TRBV28 with TRBJ2-1; TRBD1 matches 8 bases. Specimen: naive CD4+ T cells from blood. The clonotype originates from a man younger than 30 in good health. CDR3 residues: CASRHWGTGDNEQFF. DNA of the CDR3: TGTGCCAGCAGACACTGGGGGACAGGAGATAATGAGCAGTTCTTC.